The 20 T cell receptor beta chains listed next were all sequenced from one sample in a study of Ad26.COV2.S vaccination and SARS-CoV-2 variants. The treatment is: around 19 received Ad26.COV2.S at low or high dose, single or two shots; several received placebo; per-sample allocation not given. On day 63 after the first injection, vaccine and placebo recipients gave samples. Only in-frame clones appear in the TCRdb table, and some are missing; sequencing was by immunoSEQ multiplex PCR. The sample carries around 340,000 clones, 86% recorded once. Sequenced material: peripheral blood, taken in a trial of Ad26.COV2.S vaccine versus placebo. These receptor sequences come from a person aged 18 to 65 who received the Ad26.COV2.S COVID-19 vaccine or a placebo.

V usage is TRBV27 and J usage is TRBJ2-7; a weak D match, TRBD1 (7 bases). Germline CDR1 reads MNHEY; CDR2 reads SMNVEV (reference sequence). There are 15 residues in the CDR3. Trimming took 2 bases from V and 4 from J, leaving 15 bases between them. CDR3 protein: CASSLAQGGVYEQYF. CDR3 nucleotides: TGTGCCAGCAGTTTAGCCCAGGGGGGTGTATACGAGCAGTACTTC.

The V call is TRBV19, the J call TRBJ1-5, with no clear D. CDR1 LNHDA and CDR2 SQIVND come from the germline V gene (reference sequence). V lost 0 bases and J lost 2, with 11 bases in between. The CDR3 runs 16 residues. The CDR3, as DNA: TGTGCCAGTAGTATAGAGACATCGGAGGGCAATCAGCCCCAGCATTTT. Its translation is CASSIETSEGNQPQHF.

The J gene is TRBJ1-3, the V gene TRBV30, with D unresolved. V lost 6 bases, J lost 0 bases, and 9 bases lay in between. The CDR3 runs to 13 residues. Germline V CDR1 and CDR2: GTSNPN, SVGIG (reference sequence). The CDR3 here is CACTEYSGNTIYF. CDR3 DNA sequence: TGTGCCTGTACAGAGTACTCTGGAAACACCATATATTTT. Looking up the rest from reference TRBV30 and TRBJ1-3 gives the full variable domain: SQTIHQWPATLVQPVGSPLSLECTVEGTSNPNLYWYRQAAGRGLQLLFYSVGIGQISSEVPQNLSASRPQDRQFILSSKKLLLSDSGFYLCACTEYSGNTIYFGEGSWLTVV.

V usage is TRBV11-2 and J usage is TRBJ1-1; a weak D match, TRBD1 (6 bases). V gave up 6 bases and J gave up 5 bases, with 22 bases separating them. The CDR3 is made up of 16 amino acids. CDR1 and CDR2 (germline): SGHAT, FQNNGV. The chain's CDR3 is CASRTVQGSPGTEAFF. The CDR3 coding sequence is TGTGCCAGCAGAACCGTTCAGGGGTCCCCGGGAACTGAAGCTTTCTTT.

The CDR3 region has the DNA TGTGCCAGCAGTTTATGGGATTCAAGCAGGTCGGGGCCTAACTATGGCTACACCTTC. Translating it yields CASSLWDSSRSGPNYGYTF. This sequence joins TRBV28 and TRBJ1-2; weak D call: TRBD1 (5 bases). Per the germline V gene, CDR1 is MDHEN and CDR2 is SYDVKM. Trimming removed 0 bases from V and 0 bases from J, with 20 bases in between. CDR3 size: 19 residues.

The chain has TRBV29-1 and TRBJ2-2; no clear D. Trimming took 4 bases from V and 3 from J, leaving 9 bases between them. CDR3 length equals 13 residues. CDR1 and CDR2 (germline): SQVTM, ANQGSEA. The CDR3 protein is CSVVGQYTGELFF. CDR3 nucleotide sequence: TGCAGCGTTGTTGGTCAGTACACCGGGGAGCTGTTTTTT.

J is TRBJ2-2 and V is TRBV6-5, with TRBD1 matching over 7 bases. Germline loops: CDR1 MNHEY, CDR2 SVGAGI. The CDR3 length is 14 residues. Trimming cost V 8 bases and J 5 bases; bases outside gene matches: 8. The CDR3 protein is CASPGQTHTGELFF. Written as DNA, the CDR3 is TGTGCCAGCCCGGGACAGACCCATACCGGGGAGCTGTTTTTT.

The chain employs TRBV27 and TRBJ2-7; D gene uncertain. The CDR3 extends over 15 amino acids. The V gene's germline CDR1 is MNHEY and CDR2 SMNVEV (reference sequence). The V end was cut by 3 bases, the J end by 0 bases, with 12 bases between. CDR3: CASSLAPGSSYEQYF. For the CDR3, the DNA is TGTGCCAGCAGTTTGGCCCCCGGAAGCTCCTACGAGCAGTACTTC.

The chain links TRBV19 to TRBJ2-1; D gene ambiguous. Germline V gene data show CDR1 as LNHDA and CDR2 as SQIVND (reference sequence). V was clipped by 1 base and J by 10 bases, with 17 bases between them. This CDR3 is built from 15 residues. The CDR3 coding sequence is TGTGCCAGTAGTATAGGGGCTCAAAGGGCCTCGGAGCAGTTCTTC. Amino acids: CASSIGAQRASEQFF.

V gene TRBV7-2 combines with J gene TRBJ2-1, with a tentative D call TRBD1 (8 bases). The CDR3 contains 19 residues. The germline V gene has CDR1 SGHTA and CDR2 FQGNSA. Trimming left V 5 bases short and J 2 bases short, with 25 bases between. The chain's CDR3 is CASSHGGEGQGGTYNEQFF. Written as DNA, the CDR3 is TGTGCCAGCAGCCATGGGGGGGAAGGACAGGGAGGCACCTACAATGAGCAGTTCTTC.

CDR3 sequence (DNA): TGTGCCAGCTCCCTAACTAGGGTTGGCGGCTACACCTTC. Translating it yields CASSLTRVGGYTF. This chain connects TRBV7-2 to TRBJ1-2; D is ambiguous. The ends were cut back, 8 bases at V and 8 bases at J, with 18 bases in the middle. CDR1 and CDR2 (germline): SGHTA, FQGNSA. The CDR3 extends over 13 amino acids.

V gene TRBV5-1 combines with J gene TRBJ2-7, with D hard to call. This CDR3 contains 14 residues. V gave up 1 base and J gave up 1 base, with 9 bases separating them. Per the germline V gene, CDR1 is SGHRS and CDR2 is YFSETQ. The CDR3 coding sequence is TGCGCCAGCAGCTTGACTTCCACTTCCTACGAGCAGTACTTC. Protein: CASSLTSTSYEQYF. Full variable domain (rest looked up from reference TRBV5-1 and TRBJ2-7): KAGVTQTPRYLIKTRGQQVTLSCSPISGHRSVSWYQQTPGQGLQFLFEYFSETQRNKGNFPGRFSGRQFSNSRSEMNVSTLELGDSALYLCASSLTSTSYEQYFGPGTRLTVT.

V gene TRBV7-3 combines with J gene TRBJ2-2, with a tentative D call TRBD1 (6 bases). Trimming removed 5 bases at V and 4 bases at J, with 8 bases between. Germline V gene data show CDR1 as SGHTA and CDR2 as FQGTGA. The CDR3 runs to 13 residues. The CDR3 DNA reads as TGTGCCAGCAGCCTAGGGGGCACCGGGGAGCTGTTTTTT. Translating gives CASSLGGTGELFF.

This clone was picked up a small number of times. CDR3 sequence reads: CASSVGGTSFEQYF. Here the CDR3 DNA reads TGTGCCAGCAGCGTGGGCGGGACAAGTTTCGAGCAGTACTTC. This sequence joins TRBV9 and TRBJ2-7, with D possibly being TRBD1 or TRBD2 (6 bases each). V lost 2 bases and J lost 6, with 15 bases in between. CDR3 length: 14 residues. CDR1 is SGDLS and CDR2 is YYNGEE in the germline V gene.

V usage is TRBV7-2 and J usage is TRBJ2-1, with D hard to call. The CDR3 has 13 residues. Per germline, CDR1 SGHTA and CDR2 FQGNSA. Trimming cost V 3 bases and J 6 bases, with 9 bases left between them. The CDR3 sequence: CASSLLLSNEQFF. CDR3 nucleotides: TGTGCCAGCAGCTTGCTTCTCAGCAATGAGCAGTTCTTC.

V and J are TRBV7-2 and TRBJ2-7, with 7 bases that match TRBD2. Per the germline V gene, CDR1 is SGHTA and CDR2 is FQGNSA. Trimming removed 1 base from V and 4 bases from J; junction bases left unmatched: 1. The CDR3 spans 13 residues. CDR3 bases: TGTGCCAGCAGCTTAGAAGCGGGGTACGAGCAGTACTTC. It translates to CASSLEAGYEQYF.

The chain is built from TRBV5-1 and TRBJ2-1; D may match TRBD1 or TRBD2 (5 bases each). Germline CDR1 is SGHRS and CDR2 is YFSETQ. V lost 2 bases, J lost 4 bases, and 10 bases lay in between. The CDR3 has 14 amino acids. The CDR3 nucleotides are TGCGCCAGCAGCTTTAACGGGGCTTACAATGAGCAGTTCTTC. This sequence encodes CASSFNGAYNEQFF.

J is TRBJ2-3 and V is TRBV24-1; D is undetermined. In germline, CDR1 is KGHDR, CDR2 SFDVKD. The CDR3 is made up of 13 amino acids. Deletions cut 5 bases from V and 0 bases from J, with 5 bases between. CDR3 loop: CATSGSSTDTQYF. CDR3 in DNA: TGTGCCACCAGTGGTTCGAGCACAGATACGCAGTATTTT.

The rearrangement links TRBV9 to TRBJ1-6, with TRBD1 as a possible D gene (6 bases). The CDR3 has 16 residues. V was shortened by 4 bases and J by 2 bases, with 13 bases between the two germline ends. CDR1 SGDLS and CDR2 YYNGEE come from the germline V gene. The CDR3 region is CASSRGGDTYNSPLHF. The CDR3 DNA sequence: TGTGCCAGCAGCAGAGGGGGGGATACCTATAATTCACCCCTCCACTTT. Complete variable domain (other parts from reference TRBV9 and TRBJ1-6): DSGVTQTPKHLITATGQRVTLRCSPRSGDLSVYWYQQSLDQGLQFLIQYYNGEERAKGNILERFSAQQFPDLHSELNLSSLELGDSALYFCASSRGGDTYNSPLHFGNGTRLTVT.

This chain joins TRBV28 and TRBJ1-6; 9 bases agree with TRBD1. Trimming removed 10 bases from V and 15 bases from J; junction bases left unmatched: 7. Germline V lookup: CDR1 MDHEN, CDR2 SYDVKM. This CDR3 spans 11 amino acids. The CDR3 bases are TGTGCCATTGAGGACAGGGGAAGCCTCCACTTT. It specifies CAIEDRGSLHF. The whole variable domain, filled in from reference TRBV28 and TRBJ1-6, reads DVKVTQSSRYLVKRTGEKVFLECVQDMDHENMFWYRQDPGLGLRLIYFSYDVKMKEKGDIPEGYSVSREKKERFSLILESASTNQTSMYLCAIEDRGSLHFGNGTRLTVT.